The 24 T cell receptor beta chains reported below all come from one sample, sequenced in a study of CD8 T cells in Susac syndrome. Reverse transcription used about 0.45 to 1 ug RNA and random hexamers. TCRdb reprocessed the immunoSEQ multiplex PCR reads via MiXCR and lists one record per CDR3 protein. The sample has approximately 210,000 distinct CDR3 sequences, less than 95% seen once; the top ten hold around 0.15%. The sample taken for sequencing was CD4+ T cells from PBMCs. The receptors shown here come from a human donor with Susac syndrome.

This chain uses TRBV30 with TRBJ1-3; D uncertain. This CDR3 region has 14 residues. CDR1 is GTSNPN, CDR2 SVGIG, per germline (reference sequence). Deletions cut 0 bases from V and 0 bases from J, with 6 bases between. The CDR3 loop reads CAWSVRASGNTIYF. In nucleotides, the CDR3 is TGTGCCTGGAGTGTTCGAGCCTCTGGAAACACCATATATTTT.

The gene calls are TRBV20-1 and TRBJ1-1; no firm D call. V was shortened by 4 bases and J by 0 bases, with 6 bases between the two germline ends. The CDR3 extends over 12 amino acids. Per the germline V gene, CDR1 is DFQATT and CDR2 is SNEGSKA (reference sequence). The CDR3 region has the DNA TGCAGTGCTATGACGATGAACACTGAAGCTTTCTTT. Residues: CSAMTMNTEAFF.

The chain combines TRBV18 with TRBJ1-6; no reliable D call. The CDR3 sequence is 15 residues long. In germline, CDR1 is KGHSH, CDR2 LQKENI. V was cut by 2 bases and J by 5 bases, with 10 bases left in between. CDR3 coding DNA: TGTGCCAGCTCACCAGAGGCGTCAAATAATTCACCCCTCCACTTT. The encoded protein is CASSPEASNNSPLHF.

This chain links TRBV30 with TRBJ1-2, with D possibly matching TRBD1 (5 bases). The CDR3 loop spans 14 amino acids. Germline assignment: CDR1 GTSNPN and CDR2 SVGIG (reference sequence). V lost 1 base and J 6 bases, leaving 15 bases between the germline ends. The CDR3 DNA reads as TGTGCCTGGAGTGGGGGTAGGGGAAATGATGGCTACACCTTC. It codes for CAWSGGRGNDGYTF.

The chain couples TRBV9 to TRBJ2-1, with D perhaps given as TRBD1 or TRBD2 (6 bases each). Trimming removed 1 base at V and 13 bases at J, with 15 bases between. The CDR3 covers 13 residues. Germline lookup yields CDR1 SGDLS and CDR2 YYNGEE. CDR3 nucleotides: TGTGCCAGCAGCGTACTACGAGGGGGGTCTCAGTTCTTC. Encoded protein: CASSVLRGGSQFF. Full variable domain (rest looked up from reference TRBV9 and TRBJ2-1): DSGVTQTPKHLITATGQRVTLRCSPRSGDLSVYWYQQSLDQGLQFLIQYYNGEERAKGNILERFSAQQFPDLHSELNLSSLELGDSALYFCASSVLRGGSQFFGPGTRLTVL.

The chain combines TRBV6-2 or TRBV6-3 with TRBJ2-1; TRBD1 or TRBD2 may be the D gene (5 bases each). The CDR3 runs 20 residues. V was trimmed by 0 bases and J by 6 bases, leaving 27 bases between them. Germline lookup yields CDR1 MNHEY and CDR2 SVGEGT. For the CDR3, the DNA is TGTGCCAGCAGTTACTCGACATTCTTACGGGGACGGACCCGGGGCAATGAGCAGTTCTTC. Translation: CASSYSTFLRGRTRGNEQFF.

This clonotype came up a few times. The V and J genes are TRBV19 and TRBJ2-7; D remains unclear. Between the trimmed V and J ends, which lost 3 bases and 5 bases, there was a span of 5 bases. There are 11 residues in the CDR3. Looked up from germline, CDR1 is LNHDA and CDR2 is SQIVND (reference sequence). CDR3 in amino acids: CASSIFDEQYF. CDR3 nucleotides: TGTGCCAGTAGTATTTTCGACGAGCAGTACTTC.

A single count supports this clonotype. The chain uses TRBV6-4 and TRBJ1-1; D gene unclear. Deletions cut 8 bases from V and 0 bases from J, with 10 bases between. The CDR3 spans 13 residues. Germline V gene lookup returns CDR1 MRHNA and CDR2 SNTAGT. In nucleotides, the CDR3 is TGTGCCAGCCGTTGGAAGGTGAACACTGAAGCTTTCTTT. Translating gives CASRWKVNTEAFF.

The rearrangement links TRBV12-3 or TRBV12-4 to TRBJ1-2; no clear D gene. This CDR3 has 15 amino acids. V lost 7 bases and J lost 3, with 18 bases in between. The CDR3 reads CASTRNGRIDYGYTF. In nucleotides, the CDR3 is TGTGCCAGCACCCGAAACGGACGGATAGACTATGGCTACACCTTC.

V gene TRBV27 combines with J gene TRBJ2-7; the D is unclear. The germline V gene encodes CDR1 MNHEY and CDR2 SMNVEV (reference sequence). V dropped 3 bases and J dropped 2 bases, with 8 bases sitting between them. The CDR3 is 13 residues long. CDR3 loop: CASSFRETYEQYF. DNA for the CDR3: TGTGCCAGCAGTTTCCGCGAAACCTACGAGCAGTACTTC.

The rearrangement links TRBV24-1 to TRBJ2-3; D not resolved. Germline CDR1 KGHDR, CDR2 SFDVKD. V was pared by 3 bases and J by 0 bases, with 6 bases between. The CDR3 is 14 amino acids. The CDR3 bases are TGTGCCACCAGTGATAAACGGAGCACAGATACGCAGTATTTT. As protein: CATSDKRSTDTQYF.

The rearrangement joins TRBV5-1 to TRBJ2-2; 9 nucleotides align to TRBD2. CDR1 and CDR2 from the germline V gene are SGHRS and YFSETQ. The CDR3 consists of 18 residues. After removal of 2 bases from V and 3 bases from J, the junction contained 11 bases not matched to a gene. CDR3 nucleotides: TGCGCCAGCAGCTTTCTTGCGGGGGGGCCCGGAGACACCGGGGAGCTGTTTTTT. It is translated as CASSFLAGGPGDTGELFF.

The chain recombines TRBV5-1 with TRBJ2-2, with D hard to call. This CDR3 contains 16 residues. Germline V lookup: CDR1 SGHRS, CDR2 YFSETQ. V was pared by 4 bases and J by 3 bases, with 16 bases between. CDR3 sequence: CASSALGLTDTGELFF. The CDR3, as DNA: TGCGCCAGCAGCGCCCTGGGGTTAACGGACACCGGGGAGCTGTTTTTT.

The chain uses TRBV6-2 or TRBV6-3 and TRBJ1-1, with a weak D call TRBD1 (6 bases). In germline, CDR1 is MNHEY, CDR2 SVGEGT. CDR3 size: 13 residues. V was shortened by 6 bases and J by 4 bases, with 12 bases between the two germline ends. The CDR3 sequence is CASRKGVSTEAFF. In DNA form, the CDR3 reads TGTGCCAGCAGGAAGGGGGTGTCCACTGAAGCTTTCTTT.

This sequence joins TRBV30 and TRBJ1-1; D unresolved. Germline V gene sequence: CDR1 GTSNPN, CDR2 SVGIG (reference sequence). The CDR3 spans 11 residues. With 8 bases removed from V and 1 base from J, the gap between germline ends came to 8 bases. The CDR3 here is CAATPNTEAFF. CDR3 DNA: TGTGCCGCAACACCGAACACTGAAGCTTTCTTT.

The V call is TRBV20-1, the J call TRBJ2-3; D is unclear. CDR1 DFQATT and CDR2 SNEGSKA come from the germline V gene (reference sequence). The germline V and J ends were trimmed by 0 bases and 0 bases, with 10 bases remaining between them. This CDR3 contains 15 residues. The CDR3 DNA follows: TGCAGTGCTAGAGAGGCGACAACTAGCACAGATACGCAGTATTTT. It yields the protein CSAREATTSTDTQYF.

V and J are TRBV28 and TRBJ1-5; D may be TRBD1 (6 bases). The CDR3 has 12 amino acids. From germline, CDR1 is MDHEN and CDR2 SYDVKM. The V end lost 8 bases, the J end lost 1 base, and 6 bases lay between the germline ends. The CDR3: CASQGSNQPQHF. Written as DNA, the CDR3 is TGTGCCAGCCAGGGGAGCAATCAGCCCCAGCATTTT.

This clonotype was counted a single time. This chain uses TRBV5-4 with TRBJ2-5; 11 nucleotides agree with TRBD2. This CDR3 is 15 amino acids long. In germline, CDR1 is SGHNT, CDR2 YYREEE (reference sequence). V trimming: 4 bases; J trimming: 3 bases; junction bases outside the gene matches: 5. CDR3 nucleotides: TGTGCCAGCAGCGACAAGGGACTAGCGGAAGAGACCCAGTACTTC. Amino acid sequence: CASSDKGLAEETQYF. The full variable domain, its missing parts supplied by reference TRBV5-4 and TRBJ2-5, is ETGVTQSPTHLIKTRGQQVTLRCSSQSGHNTVSWYQQALGQGPQFIFQYYREEENGRGNFPPRFSGLQFPNYSSELNVNALELDDSALYLCASSDKGLAEETQYFGPGTRLLVL.

The chain has TRBV20-1 and TRBJ1-5, with 9 bases aligning to TRBD1. The CDR3 extends over 15 amino acids. The ends lost 5 bases at V and 6 bases at J; junction bases unmatched: 11. Germline V lookup: CDR1 DFQATT, CDR2 SNEGSKA (reference sequence). CDR3: CSAPRAGQGSQPQHF. CDR3 in DNA: TGCAGTGCTCCTCGCGCCGGACAGGGGAGTCAGCCCCAGCATTTT.

The table lists this clonotype with a few counts. The CDR3 loop reads CASSSRTKRDGYTF. CDR3 sequence (DNA): TGTGCCAGTAGCTCCCGGACCAAAAGGGATGGCTACACCTTC. The J gene is TRBJ1-2, the V gene TRBV19, with no clear D. Trimming removed 6 bases from V and 6 bases from J, with 17 bases in between. The length of the CDR3 is 14 residues. CDR1 is LNHDA and CDR2 is SQIVND in the germline V gene (reference sequence).

V and J are TRBV20-1 and TRBJ1-1, with D perhaps TRBD1 (6 bases). The CDR3 loop spans 14 amino acids. Trimming cost V 4 bases and J 6 bases, with 18 bases left between them. Looked up from germline, CDR1 is DFQATT and CDR2 is SNEGSKA (reference sequence). CDR3 coding DNA: TGCAGTGCTACTATCCCACAGGGTGCCGCTGAAGCTTTCTTT. Protein: CSATIPQGAAEAFF.

This chain uses TRBV28 with TRBJ1-4; D gene uncertain. Germline-derived CDR1 and CDR2 are MDHEN and SYDVKM. The CDR3 has 15 amino acids. V was trimmed by 2 bases and J by 7 bases, leaving 14 bases between them. CDR3 in amino acids: CASSLEFGPREKLFF. CDR3 DNA: TGTGCCAGCAGTTTAGAGTTCGGTCCTCGTGAAAAACTGTTTTTT.

This chain links TRBV19 with TRBJ1-1; 7 nucleotides match TRBD1. Germline loops: CDR1 LNHDA, CDR2 SQIVND (reference sequence). This CDR3 is built from 15 residues. J was trimmed by 1 base and V by 8 bases; bases with no gene match: 10. The CDR3 DNA sequence: TGTGCCAGTCAACTTTCCGGGACAGAGAACACTGAAGCTTTCTTT. This translates into CASQLSGTENTEAFF.

The chain is built from TRBV7-9 and TRBJ1-2; possible D gene TRBD1, 5 bases. With 3 bases removed from V and 7 bases from J, the gap between germline ends came to 15 bases. The length of the CDR3 is 14 residues. The germline V gene encodes CDR1 SEHNR and CDR2 FQNEAQ (reference sequence). This chain's CDR3 is CASSFPVGDVGYTF. CDR3 nucleotides: TGTGCCAGCAGCTTCCCGGTGGGGGATGTTGGCTACACCTTC. The variable domain in full, with the rest retrieved from reference TRBV7-9 and TRBJ1-2, is DTGVSQNPRHKITKRGQNVTFRCDPISEHNRLYWYRQTLGQGPEFLTYFQNEAQLEKSRLLSDRFSAERPKGSFSTLEIQRTEQGDSAMYLCASSFPVGDVGYTFGSGTRLTVV.